This TCR beta chain came from a study of regulatory and conventional T cells in breast cancer. Germline values: CDR1 MGHRA, CDR2 YSYEKL. The CDR3 has 16 amino acids. With 1 base clipped from V and 5 bases from J, the junction kept 9 bases outside the gene matches. TCRdb reanalysed the PCR reads using MiXCR and keeps one entry per CDR3 protein. This table holds approximately 9,700 distinct CDR3 sequences, roughly 34% found once. The clonotype comes from a male donor in good health. The V gene is TRBV4-1, the J gene TRBJ2-5, with 8 bases matching TRBD2. The sequenced sample consisted of conventional T cells from blood. The CDR3, as DNA: TGCGCCAGCAGCCAAGGGGTAGCGGGGCCCCAGGAGACCCAGTACTTC. This gives the protein CASSQGVAGPQETQYF.